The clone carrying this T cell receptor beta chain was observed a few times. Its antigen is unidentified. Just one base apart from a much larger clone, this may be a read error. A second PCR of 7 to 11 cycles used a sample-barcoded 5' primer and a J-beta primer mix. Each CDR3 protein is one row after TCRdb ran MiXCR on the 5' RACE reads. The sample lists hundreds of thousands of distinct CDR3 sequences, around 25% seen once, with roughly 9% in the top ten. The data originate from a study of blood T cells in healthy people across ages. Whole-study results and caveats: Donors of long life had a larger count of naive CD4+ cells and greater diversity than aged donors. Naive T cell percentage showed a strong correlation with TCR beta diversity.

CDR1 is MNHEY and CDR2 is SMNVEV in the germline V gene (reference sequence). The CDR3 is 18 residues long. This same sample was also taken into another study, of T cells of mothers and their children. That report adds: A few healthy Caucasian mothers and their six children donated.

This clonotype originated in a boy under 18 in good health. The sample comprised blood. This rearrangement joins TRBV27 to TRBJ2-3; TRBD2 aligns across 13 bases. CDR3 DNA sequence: TGTACCAGCAGTCCAAGGGCGGGACTAGCGGGACTCACAGATACGCAGTATTTT. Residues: CTSSPRAGLAGLTDTQYF.